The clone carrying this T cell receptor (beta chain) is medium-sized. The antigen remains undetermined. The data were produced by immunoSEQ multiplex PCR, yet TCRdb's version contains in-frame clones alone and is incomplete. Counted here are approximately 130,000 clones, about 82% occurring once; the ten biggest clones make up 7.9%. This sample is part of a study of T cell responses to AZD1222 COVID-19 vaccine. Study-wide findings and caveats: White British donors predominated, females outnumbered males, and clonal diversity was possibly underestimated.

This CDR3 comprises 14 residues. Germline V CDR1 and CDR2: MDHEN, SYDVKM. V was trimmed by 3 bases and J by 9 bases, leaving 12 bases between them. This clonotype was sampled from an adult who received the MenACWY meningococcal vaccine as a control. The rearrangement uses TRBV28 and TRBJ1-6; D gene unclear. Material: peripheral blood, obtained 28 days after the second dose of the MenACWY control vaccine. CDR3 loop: CASSFGQSSSPLHF. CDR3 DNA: TGTGCCAGCAGTTTCGGCCAGAGCAGTTCACCCCTCCACTTT.